The 17 T cell receptor beta chains listed next were all sequenced from one sample in a study of T-cell memory formation after mild COVID-19. MiXCR, run by TCRdb on the 5' RACE reads, gives a single entry per CDR3 protein. The table lists around 400,000 distinct CDR3 sequences, roughly 26% of them singletons, with 8.5% to 10% in the top ten. The specimen was PBMCs or a T cell subset sorted from them (not recorded which). These TCRs come from an adult woman who had mild COVID-19 (a few samples of this study predate the infection). Cell type and time point are not known.

The chain joins TRBV7-9 to TRBJ2-5; maybe TRBD1 (5 bases). The CDR3 covers 14 residues. CDR1 SEHNR and CDR2 FQNEAQ come from the germline V gene (reference sequence). V shed 5 bases and J shed 2 bases, with 12 bases lying between them. CDR3 nucleotide sequence: TGTGCCAGCAGCGAAACAGGTGTTCAAGAGACCCAGTACTTC. The encoded protein is CASSETGVQETQYF.

The chain uses TRBV24-1 and TRBJ2-2; maybe TRBD1 (6 bases). Germline V gene lookup returns CDR1 KGHDR and CDR2 SFDVKD. The germline V and J ends were trimmed by 3 bases and 1 base, with 11 bases remaining between them. This CDR3 is built from 16 residues. This CDR3 is CATSDPGQENTGELFF. DNA of the CDR3: TGTGCCACCAGTGATCCGGGACAAGAGAACACCGGGGAGCTGTTTTTT.

The gene calls are TRBV6-5 and TRBJ2-7; D is unclear. In germline, CDR1 is MNHEY, CDR2 SVGAGI. Trimming took off 5 bases at V and 1 base at J, with 12 bases between the two ends. This CDR3 contains 14 residues. The CDR3 is CASSTRTGSYEQYF. CDR3 nucleotides: TGTGCCAGCAGTACCCGGACGGGTTCCTACGAGCAGTACTTC.

This clonotype was seen repeatedly, ten times or more. The V and J genes are TRBV20-1 and TRBJ2-2; 11 nucleotides match TRBD2. The CDR3 has 16 residues. V was clipped by 3 bases and J by 3 bases; unmatched bases: 6. From germline, CDR1 is DFQATT and CDR2 SNEGSKA (reference sequence). DNA for the CDR3: TGCAGTGCTAGGGGGACTAGCGGAGGAGACACCGGGGAGCTGTTTTTT. Translating it yields CSARGTSGGDTGELFF.

The CDR3 loop is CATGRHSNTGELFF. The CDR3 nucleotides are TGTGCCACCGGGAGACACTCGAACACCGGGGAGCTGTTTTTT. V usage is TRBV24-1 and J usage is TRBJ2-2, with D tentatively TRBD2 (5 bases). Trimming removed 9 bases from V and 0 bases from J, with 10 bases in between. The CDR3 covers 14 residues. Germline CDR1 KGHDR, CDR2 SFDVKD.

This sequence joins TRBV7-9 and TRBJ2-7; D uncertain. Trimming stripped 5 bases from V and 1 base from J, with 15 bases between. Germline values: CDR1 SEHNR, CDR2 FQNEAQ (reference sequence). The CDR3 runs 15 residues. The CDR3 loop reads CASSPRPPDSYEQYF. The CDR3 DNA sequence: TGTGCCAGCAGCCCCAGACCCCCGGATTCCTACGAGCAGTACTTC. The entire variable domain, with the rest obtained from reference TRBV7-9 and TRBJ2-7, is as follows: DTGVSQNPRHKITKRGQNVTFRCDPISEHNRLYWYRQTLGQGPEFLTYFQNEAQLEKSRLLSDRFSAERPKGSFSTLEIQRTEQGDSAMYLCASSPRPPDSYEQYFGPGTRLTVT.

This chain connects TRBV20-1 to TRBJ2-5; 8 bases are a match to TRBD2. The CDR3 loop spans 13 amino acids. CDR1 and CDR2 (germline): DFQATT, SNEGSKA (reference sequence). Trimming at V came to 8 bases and at J to 3 bases, leaving 8 bases not matched to a gene. CDR3 bases: TGCAGTACTGGACTAGCCCACAAAGAGACCCAGTACTTC. It encodes CSTGLAHKETQYF.

CDR3 region: CASSLQMDEAFF. CDR3 nucleotide sequence: TGTGCCAGCAGCCTACAGATGGATGAAGCTTTCTTT. This chain uses TRBV5-5 with TRBJ1-1; D remains ambiguous. Germline V gene lookup returns CDR1 SGHKS and CDR2 YYEKEE (reference sequence). The V and J ends lost 4 bases and 7 bases respectively, with 11 bases between them. The CDR3 runs 12 residues.

The genes are TRBV12-3 or TRBV12-4 and TRBJ2-7; D is possibly TRBD2 (6 bases). The CDR3 is made up of 15 amino acids. The germline V and J ends were trimmed by 3 bases and 2 bases, with 14 bases remaining between them. The CDR3 sequence: CASSFGTGTPYEQYF. In nucleotides, the CDR3 is TGTGCCAGCAGTTTTGGAACCGGGACTCCCTACGAGCAGTACTTC.

The chain links TRBV21-1 to TRBJ2-1; whether TRBD2, the table's D call, matches the DNA was not checked. TRBV21-1 is noted as a pseudogene. This CDR3 has 16 amino acids. The CDR3 spells CASFSGAGNRVNEQFF. The CDR3 nucleotides are TGTGCCAGCTTCTCTGGCGCGGGGAATAGGGTCAATGAGCAGTTCTTC.

The V call is TRBV20-1, the J call TRBJ1-1; D unclear. Germline V gives CDR1 DFQATT, CDR2 SNEGSKA (reference sequence). V was clipped by 3 bases and J by 4 bases, with 15 bases between them. The CDR3 contains 14 residues. CDR3 nucleotides: TGCAGTGCTAGGGAGCATATCGCAAGCACTGAAGCTTTCTTT. This sequence encodes CSAREHIASTEAFF.

Only a few counts were recorded for this clonotype. This chain joins TRBV5-1 and TRBJ1-2; D gene unclear. The CDR3 totals 13 residues. Trimming took off 5 bases at V and 5 bases at J, with 13 bases between the two ends. Germline loops: CDR1 SGHRS, CDR2 YFSETQ. This CDR3 is CASRTAVLYGYTF. CDR3 DNA sequence: TGCGCCAGCAGAACCGCCGTACTTTATGGCTACACCTTC.

This clonotype was seen a handful of times. The V gene is TRBV12-3 or TRBV12-4, the J gene TRBJ2-2; weak D call: TRBD1 (6 bases). V shed 5 bases and J shed 2 bases, with 18 bases lying between them. The CDR3 spans 17 residues. The CDR3: CASSHQTTGGNTGELFF. CDR3 sequence (DNA): TGTGCCAGCAGTCATCAGACGACAGGAGGTAACACCGGGGAGCTGTTTTTT.

V and J are TRBV24-1 and TRBJ2-1; 8 bases match TRBD2. CDR1 KGHDR and CDR2 SFDVKD come from the germline V gene. This CDR3 spans 14 amino acids. With 5 bases clipped from V and 4 bases from J, the junction kept 3 bases outside the gene matches. CDR3 in DNA: TGTGCCACCAGTGGAACGGGAGGGTACAATGAGCAGTTCTTC. Translated, it gives CATSGTGGYNEQFF.

V gene TRBV29-1 combines with J gene TRBJ1-1, with D possibly matching TRBD1 (5 bases). CDR3 length: 13 residues. Germline V gene data show CDR1 as SQVTM and CDR2 as ANQGSEA. V was trimmed by 3 bases and J by 8 bases, leaving 16 bases between them. The CDR3 DNA follows: TGCAGCGTTGACGGGGACCTCGTCAGCGAAGCTTTCTTT. Translated: CSVDGDLVSEAFF.

Only a few counts were recorded for this clonotype. This chain uses TRBV12-3 or TRBV12-4 with TRBJ1-4, with a tentative D call TRBD1 (6 bases). This CDR3 contains 14 residues. The V end lost 6 bases, the J end lost 7 bases, and 15 bases lay between the germline ends. The chain's CDR3 is CASRLGHRVEKLFF. In DNA form, the CDR3 reads TGTGCCAGCAGGCTGGGACACCGGGTTGAAAAACTGTTTTTT.

This chain links TRBV20-1 with TRBJ2-1, with 9 positions matching TRBD2. The ends lost 3 bases at V and 0 bases at J; junction bases unmatched: 0. This CDR3 has 14 residues. Germline assignment: CDR1 DFQATT and CDR2 SNEGSKA (reference sequence). The CDR3 is CSASSGSSYNEQFF. The CDR3 nucleotides read TGCAGTGCTAGTAGCGGGAGCTCCTACAATGAGCAGTTCTTC.